This T cell receptor beta chain emerged from a study of shared clonotypes between healthy human individuals. Regarding the study as a whole: Non-shared clonotypes had lower generation probabilities than clonotypes shared by all four sorted-subset donors. Sampling covered blood only; tissue repertoires likely differ.

About this clone: Its antigen remains unknown.

The CDR3 runs 15 residues. Trimming left V 4 bases short and J 1 base short, with 11 bases between. The input for sorted-subset replicate PCRs was about 200 ng DNA, 25,000 to 35,000 T cell genomes. Original processing methods: Filtering differed, since immunoSEQ gave only junction sequences and no quality scores. The table came from immunoSEQ multiplex PCR; TCRdb's copy has only in-frame clones and leaves some out. V, J and clone size are taken as reported in that table, and D and trimming were inferred from the DNA itself. Of roughly 2.2 million clones in the sample, over 90% were seen once. Sequenced sample: naive CD4+ T cells from PBMCs. The sample's subset: CD45RA+ positively selected. The chain links TRBV23-1 to TRBJ1-5; D is possibly TRBD1 (5 bases). TRBV23-1 is sorted into the ORF group, with uncertain function. This receptor was taken from a man younger than 35 in good health. Some clones in this sample may be carry-over from other donors' samples. CDR3: CASSRGRASNQPQHF. The CDR3 DNA sequence: TGCGCCAGCAGTCGGGGCAGAGCAAGCAATCAGCCCCAGCATTTT.